The 13 T cell receptor beta chains below were found in one sample sequenced in a study of CD8 T cells in Susac syndrome. With random hexamers, about 0.45 to 1 ug RNA was reverse transcribed. TCRdb redid the calling of the immunoSEQ multiplex PCR reads with MiXCR, one entry per CDR3 protein. The sample has hundreds of thousands of distinct CDR3 sequences; 75% to 90% are singletons. The sequenced material came from CD8+ T cells from PBMCs. The origin of the receptors is a human donor with multiple sclerosis.

This clonotype was observed a single time. This chain uses TRBV19 with TRBJ1-1; D possibly corresponds to TRBD1 (6 bases). Germline lookup yields CDR1 LNHDA and CDR2 SQIVND (reference sequence). The CDR3 spans 14 residues. The V end was cut by 3 bases, the J end by 2 bases, with 10 bases between. The DNA for the CDR3 is TGTGCCAGTAGTATTTCCAGGGGCAACACTGAAGCTTTCTTT. It yields the protein CASSISRGNTEAFF.

The chain uses TRBV5-1 and TRBJ1-1, with 11 bases that match TRBD1. This CDR3 region has 17 residues. CDR1 is SGHRS and CDR2 is YFSETQ in the germline V gene. V gave up 1 base and J gave up 1 base; unmatched junction bases: 6. The CDR3 DNA reads as TGCGCCAGCAGCTTGTGGGGACAGGGGGATGGGAACACTGAAGCTTTCTTT. Residues: CASSLWGQGDGNTEAFF.

This clonotype appeared a few times. J is TRBJ1-1 and V is TRBV5-4, with D unclear. V was trimmed by 0 bases and J by 3 bases, leaving 6 bases between them. This CDR3 region has 13 residues. Germline V gene lookup returns CDR1 SGHNT and CDR2 YYREEE (reference sequence). CDR3 loop: CASSLGSYTEAFF. DNA of the CDR3: TGTGCCAGCAGCTTGGGGTCTTACACTGAAGCTTTCTTT.

The V call is TRBV4-1, the J call TRBJ2-1, with D possibly being TRBD1 or TRBD2 (5 bases each). Germline V gene lookup returns CDR1 MGHRA and CDR2 YSYEKL. The CDR3 covers 14 residues. The germline V and J ends were trimmed by 1 base and 6 bases, with 10 bases remaining between them. CDR3 coding DNA: TGCGCCAGCAGCCAAGTGGGACCCTTCAATGAGCAGTTCTTC. As protein: CASSQVGPFNEQFF.

CDR3 sequence reads: CASSINRGPAYEQYF. As DNA, the CDR3 is TGTGCCAGCAGTATAAATAGGGGCCCGGCCTACGAGCAGTACTTC. V and J are TRBV28 and TRBJ2-7; the D gene is possibly TRBD1 (5 bases). The CDR3 length is 15 residues. V shed 5 bases and J shed 2 bases, with 16 bases lying between them. Germline lookup yields CDR1 MDHEN and CDR2 SYDVKM.

The chain joins TRBV4-1 to TRBJ2-2; TRBD1 matches at 7 bases. After removal of 1 base from V and 7 bases from J, the junction contained 3 bases not matched to a gene. This CDR3 has 14 residues. Per germline, CDR1 MGHRA and CDR2 YSYEKL. CDR3 in DNA: TGCGCCAGCAGCCAAGTAGGGGGCGGCGGGGAGCTGTTTTTT. Translating it yields CASSQVGGGGELFF.

The chain couples TRBV10-3 to TRBJ2-1, with TRBD1 identical over 7 bases. The length of the CDR3 is 13 residues. Germline V gene sequence: CDR1 ENHRY, CDR2 SYGVKD. The junction had 3 bases not matched to a gene; V was cut back by 9 bases and J by 1 base. CDR3 in amino acids: CAIRQGSYNEQFF. CDR3 bases: TGTGCCATAAGACAGGGATCCTACAATGAGCAGTTCTTC.

V and J are TRBV18 and TRBJ1-5; 9 bases match TRBD1. After removal of 4 bases from V and 4 bases from J, the junction contained 14 bases not matched to a gene. The CDR3 runs to 18 residues. Per the germline V gene, CDR1 is KGHSH and CDR2 is LQKENI. The CDR3 coding sequence is TGTGCCAGCTCACTCCGGGACAGGGTGTCTAGTTCGAATCAGCCCCAGCATTTT. Translating it yields CASSLRDRVSSSNQPQHF.

The chain links TRBV28 to TRBJ1-1, with D perhaps TRBD1 (6 bases). Per the germline V gene, CDR1 is MDHEN and CDR2 is SYDVKM. This CDR3 is built from 17 residues. Trimming removed 5 bases from V and 1 base from J, with 20 bases in between. CDR3 protein: CASSPFLTGRPNTEAFF. CDR3 DNA: TGTGCCAGCAGTCCATTCCTGACAGGAAGGCCGAACACTGAAGCTTTCTTT.

The chain recombines TRBV15 with TRBJ2-2; D ambiguous. Per the germline V gene, CDR1 is LNHNV and CDR2 is YYDKDF (reference sequence). The CDR3 sequence is 14 residues long. V lost 3 bases and J 4 bases, leaving 9 bases between the germline ends. CDR3 sequence: CATSSESGTGELFF. The DNA for the CDR3 is TGTGCCACCAGCAGCGAAAGTGGCACCGGGGAGCTGTTTTTT.

This chain connects TRBV5-1 to TRBJ2-7; D is uncertain. The CDR3 loop spans 15 amino acids. The V and J ends lost 0 bases and 0 bases respectively, with 10 bases between them. Germline V CDR1 and CDR2: SGHRS, YFSETQ. CDR3 residues: CASSLVGLFSYEQYF. The CDR3 DNA is TGCGCCAGCAGCTTGGTAGGGCTATTCTCCTACGAGCAGTACTTC.

V usage is TRBV18 and J usage is TRBJ2-1; no clear D gene. The germline V gene has CDR1 KGHSH and CDR2 LQKENI. The length of the CDR3 is 15 residues. V shed 0 bases and J shed 0 bases, with 6 bases lying between them. As DNA, the CDR3 is TGTGCCAGCTCACCACCCCCCAGCTCCTACAATGAGCAGTTCTTC. Translation gives CASSPPPSSYNEQFF.

The chain uses TRBV6-5 and TRBJ1-2; D not resolved. The CDR3 has 13 amino acids. Looked up from germline, CDR1 is MNHEY and CDR2 is SVGAGI. Trimming cost V 4 bases and J 3 bases, with 9 bases left between them. The CDR3 here is CASSFLGDYGYTF. The CDR3, as DNA: TGTGCCAGCAGTTTCCTCGGGGACTATGGCTACACCTTC.